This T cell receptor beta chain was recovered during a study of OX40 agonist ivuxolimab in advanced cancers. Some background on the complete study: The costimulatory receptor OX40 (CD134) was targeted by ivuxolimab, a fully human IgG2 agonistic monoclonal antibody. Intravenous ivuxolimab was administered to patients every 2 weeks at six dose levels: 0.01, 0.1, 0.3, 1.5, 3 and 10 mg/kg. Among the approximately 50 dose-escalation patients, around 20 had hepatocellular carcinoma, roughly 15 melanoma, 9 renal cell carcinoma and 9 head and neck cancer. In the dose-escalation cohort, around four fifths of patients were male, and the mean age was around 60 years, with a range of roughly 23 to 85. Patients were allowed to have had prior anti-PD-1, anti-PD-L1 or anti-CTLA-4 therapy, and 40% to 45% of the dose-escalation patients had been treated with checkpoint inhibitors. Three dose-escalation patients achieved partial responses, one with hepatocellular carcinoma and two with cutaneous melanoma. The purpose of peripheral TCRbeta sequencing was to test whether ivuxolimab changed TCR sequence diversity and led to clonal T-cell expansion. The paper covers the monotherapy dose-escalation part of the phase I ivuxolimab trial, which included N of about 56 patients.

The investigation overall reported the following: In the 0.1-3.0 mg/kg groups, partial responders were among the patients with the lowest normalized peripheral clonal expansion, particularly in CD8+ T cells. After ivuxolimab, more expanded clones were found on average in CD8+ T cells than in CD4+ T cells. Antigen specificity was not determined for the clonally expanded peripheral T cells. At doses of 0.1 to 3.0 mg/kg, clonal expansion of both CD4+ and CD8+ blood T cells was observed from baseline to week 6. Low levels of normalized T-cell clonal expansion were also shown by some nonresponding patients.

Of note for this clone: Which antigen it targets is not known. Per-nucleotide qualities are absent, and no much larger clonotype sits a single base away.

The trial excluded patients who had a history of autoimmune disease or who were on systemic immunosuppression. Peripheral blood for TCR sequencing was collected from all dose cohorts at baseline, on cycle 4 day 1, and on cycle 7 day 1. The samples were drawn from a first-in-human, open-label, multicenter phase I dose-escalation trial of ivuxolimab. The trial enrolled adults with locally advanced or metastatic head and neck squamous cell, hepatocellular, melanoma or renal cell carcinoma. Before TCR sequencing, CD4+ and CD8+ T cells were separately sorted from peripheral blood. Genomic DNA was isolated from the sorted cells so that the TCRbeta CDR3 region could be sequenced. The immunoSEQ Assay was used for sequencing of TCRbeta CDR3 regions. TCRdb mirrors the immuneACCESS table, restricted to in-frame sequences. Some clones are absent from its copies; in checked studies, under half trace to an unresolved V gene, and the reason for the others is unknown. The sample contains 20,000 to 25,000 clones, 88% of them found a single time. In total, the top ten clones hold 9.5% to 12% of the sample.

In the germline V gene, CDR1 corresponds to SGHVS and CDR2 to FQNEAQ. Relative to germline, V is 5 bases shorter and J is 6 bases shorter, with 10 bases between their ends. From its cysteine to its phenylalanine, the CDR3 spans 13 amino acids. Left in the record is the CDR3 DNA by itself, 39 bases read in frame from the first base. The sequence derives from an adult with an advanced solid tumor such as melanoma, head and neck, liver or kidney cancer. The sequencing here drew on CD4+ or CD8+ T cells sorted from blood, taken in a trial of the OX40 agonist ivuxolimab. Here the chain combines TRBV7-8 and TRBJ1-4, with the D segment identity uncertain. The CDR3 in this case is CASSPMTDEKLFF. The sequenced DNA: TGTGCCAGCAGCCCAATGACGGATGAAAAACTGTTTTTT.